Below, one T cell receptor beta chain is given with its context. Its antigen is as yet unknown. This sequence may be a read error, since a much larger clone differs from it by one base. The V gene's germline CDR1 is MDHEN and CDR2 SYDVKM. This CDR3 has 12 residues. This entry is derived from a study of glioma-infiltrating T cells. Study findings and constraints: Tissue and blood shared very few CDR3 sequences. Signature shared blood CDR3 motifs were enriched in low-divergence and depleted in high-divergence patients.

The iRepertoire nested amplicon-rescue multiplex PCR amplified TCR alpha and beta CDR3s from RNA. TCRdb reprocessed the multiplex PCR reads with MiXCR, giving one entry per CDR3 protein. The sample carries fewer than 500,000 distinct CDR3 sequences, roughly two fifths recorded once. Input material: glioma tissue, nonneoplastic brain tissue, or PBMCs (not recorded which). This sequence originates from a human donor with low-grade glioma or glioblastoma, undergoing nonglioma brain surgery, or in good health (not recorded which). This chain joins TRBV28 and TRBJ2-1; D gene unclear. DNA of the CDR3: TGTGCCGGCAGTTTAAGCCACAATGAGCAGTTCTTC. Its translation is CAGSLSHNEQFF.